Listed below are T cell receptor beta chains from one sample, sequenced in a study of T cells after yellow fever vaccination. In TCRdb, the 5' RACE reads were re-called with MiXCR into one record per CDR3 protein. The sample contains tens of thousands of distinct CDR3 sequences, 4.5% to 7% of which appear only once. The sample in question was PBMCs, either bulk or a sorted T-cell subset (CD4+, CD8+, memory, or dextramer-sorted; not recorded which), obtained 15 days after the yellow fever booster vaccination. All receptors come from a man aged 25 to 45 who received the YFV17D yellow fever vaccine. The CDR3 runs from the conserved cysteine through the conserved F or W.

TRBJ1-3	TRBV20-1	CSAPDRTSGNTIYF
TRBJ2-7	TRBV20-1	CSARDVRDTYEQYF
TRBJ2-2	TRBV7-7	CASSFSSGRAFTGELFF
TRBJ2-7	TRBV24-1	CATNPNSGRFGYEQYF
TRBJ2-7	TRBV11-2	CASSRTPGLARNYEQYF
TRBJ2-3	TRBV9	CASSREGDTQYF
TRBJ1-4	TRBV7-8	CASSGIWGEKLFF
TRBJ1-1	TRBV20-1	CFSSQGQGLNTEAFF
TRBJ2-1	TRBV20-1	CSAATSGNYNEQFF
TRBJ2-2	TRBV24-1	CATNNRQNTGELFF
TRBJ1-4	TRBV6-2/TRBV6-3	CASSRPDPHVIF
TRBJ2-6	TRBV23-1	CASSPLEGCAGANVLTF
TRBJ2-7	TRBV14	CASHDTRSYEQYF
TRBJ2-1	TRBV4-3	CASSQDALADYNEQFF
TRBJ2-1	TRBV6-1	CASSEAGYSYNEQFF
TRBJ2-1	TRBV4-2	CASSQGNYPNEQFF
TRBJ2-5	TRBV28	CASSLTGTANETQYF
TRBJ1-4	TRBV10-3	CATGGTLSNEKLFF
TRBJ2-2	TRBV12-3/TRBV12-4	CASSPSLTGELFF
TRBJ2-3	TRBV7-2	CASNRAGFTDTQYF